The entry below describes one T cell receptor beta chain. The data are from a study of T-cell reconstitution after alpha-beta-depleted transplantation in children. TCRbeta library preparation incorporated unique molecular identifiers. TCRdb re-analysed the PCR reads in MiXCR, keeping a single row per CDR3 protein. The table includes approximately 590,000 distinct CDR3 sequences, roughly a tenth detected once. CDR1 is SNHLY and CDR2 is FYNNEI in the germline V gene. V lost 6 bases, J lost 6 bases, and 5 bases stayed unmatched. The CDR3 is 13 amino acids. The genes are TRBV2 and TRBJ2-1, with TRBD2 matching over 7 bases. This sequence originates from a human donor who donated a stem cell graft to a child with acute myeloid leukemia. Sequences were derived from PBMCs from the stem cell graft donor, sampled from the stem cell graft. The CDR3 spells CASRASGPNEQFF. The CDR3 bases are TGTGCCAGCAGGGCTAGCGGTCCCAATGAGCAGTTCTTC.